This T cell receptor beta chain was observed in a study of blood T cells in healthy people across ages. Together with a sample-barcoded 5' primer, a J-beta primer mix was included in a second PCR lasting roughly 6 to 12 cycles. Each cDNA molecule was tagged by a template-switch adaptor with 12 random nucleotides. TCRdb recomputed calls from the 5' RACE reads with MiXCR, one row per CDR3 protein. Of about 1.6 million distinct CDR3 sequences listed, about 31% are singletons. As for this clonotype: Its specificity is unknown.

General study findings and limits: Diversity of TCR beta per million T cells declined in a roughly linear way with age.

The CDR3 consists of 15 residues. V lost 3 bases, J lost 6 bases, and 14 bases lay in between. The germline gives CDR1 LNHNV, CDR2 YYDKDF (reference sequence). No fewer than 7 million PBMCs went into each sample. The chain combines TRBV15 with TRBJ1-4, with a possible D match to TRBD1 (5 bases). This TCR derives from a young woman in good health. The sequencing input was blood. CDR3 nucleotides: TGTGCCACCAGCAGGGGTCCGGGACGTGATGAAAAACTGTTTTTT. As protein: CATSRGPGRDEKLFF.